Included here is one T cell receptor (beta chain) sequence, with context. There is no known antigen for this receptor. One base away there is no much larger clone; base qualities are not given. The goal of deep resolution MiSeq sequencing was a depth between 1 in 1 million and 1 in 200,000 T cells, and coverage averaged 10x per clonotype. The immunoSEQ hsTCRB Kit was used to generate TCR beta libraries. Per the source publication's procedure: Data were analyzed with ImmunoSEQ Data Assistant and ImmunoSEQ Analyzer, with V, D and J genes assigned per IMGT definitions. Clonality, with values ranging from 0 to 1, was calculated as one minus the normalized Shannon entropy of productive rearrangement frequencies. Public clonotype analysis was restricted to overrepresented clonotypes comprising at least 0.05% of each patient's repertoire. Approximately 14 age-matched healthy donor repertoires from immuneACCESS were used as controls for clonality. TCRdb limited this immuneACCESS table to in-frame rearrangements with V and J called. A share of clones is missing; checked studies link under half to unresolved V genes, and the rest is unexplained. For V, J and clone size, that table is used; D and trimming come from the DNA. Recorded for this sample are 200,000 or so clones; approximately 70% of them occurred a single time. The ten largest account for 5.5% to 6% of the sample.

The record originates from a study of cytotoxic CD8 clonotypes in ibrutinib-treated CLL (dated by TCRdb to the early 2020s). About the study as a whole: The cohort included some 14 treatment-naive and ten to twelve relapsed/refractory patients; under 18 were IGHV unmutated. Of the roughly 90 people in the trial, some 28 had longitudinal samples available. Samples averaged 255,043 productive templates and around 91,000 productive rearrangements. All remission and progressive disease samples were collected while patients were still receiving ibrutinib. Partial responses were observed in roughly 24 patients and complete responses in 2; after a median follow-up of 68 months, remission was maintained in 14 patients and progression was observed in approximately 12. Cryopreserved peripheral blood mononuclear cells were obtained prior to treatment, at the time of response, and at either disease progression or sustained remission. Samples at response were collected after a median of about 11 months of treatment, with a range of roughly 6 to 40 months. Summary of the overall study and its limitations: Public clonotypes were found to be uncommon and were observed to contract or remain stable during treatment; the increase in clonality was shown to reflect expansion of private clonotypes at ibrutinib response. Lymph node repertoires were not examined, and the timing of sampling was not matched between patients in sustained remission and those whose disease progressed. At baseline, clonality was higher than in age-matched healthy donors and showed a strong correlation with circulating CD8+ T-cell counts. At ibrutinib response clonality went up, during sustained remission it held steady, and at progression it dropped back toward baseline.

Explained via the paper, the time point label denotes: 12 to 13 months on ibrutinib. For TCR beta library preparation, around 2 micrograms of genomic DNA were isolated from cryopreserved PBMCs. Longitudinal blood samples from CLL patients on ibrutinib monotherapy were analyzed using high-throughput TCR beta sequencing. The patients were enrolled in a single-center, open-label phase 2 trial of ibrutinib monotherapy. Reading from cysteine to phenylalanine, the CDR3 counts 11 amino acids. Only the CDR3 DNA stays, 33 bases, in frame from base 1. The germline V gene (reference sequence) supplies CDR1 SEHNR and CDR2 FQNEAQ. Trimming at the junction amounts to 11 bases on V and 3 bases on J, and the germline ends lie 10 bases apart.

Material: PBMCs, obtained after 12 months of ibrutinib treatment. The receptor was isolated from a human donor with chronic lymphocytic leukemia. The V and J genes are TRBV7-9 and TRBJ1-1; the D gene identity is not certain. The bases are TGTGCCGCGGGAGATTACACTGAAGCTTTCTTT. Its translation is CAAGDYTEAFF.